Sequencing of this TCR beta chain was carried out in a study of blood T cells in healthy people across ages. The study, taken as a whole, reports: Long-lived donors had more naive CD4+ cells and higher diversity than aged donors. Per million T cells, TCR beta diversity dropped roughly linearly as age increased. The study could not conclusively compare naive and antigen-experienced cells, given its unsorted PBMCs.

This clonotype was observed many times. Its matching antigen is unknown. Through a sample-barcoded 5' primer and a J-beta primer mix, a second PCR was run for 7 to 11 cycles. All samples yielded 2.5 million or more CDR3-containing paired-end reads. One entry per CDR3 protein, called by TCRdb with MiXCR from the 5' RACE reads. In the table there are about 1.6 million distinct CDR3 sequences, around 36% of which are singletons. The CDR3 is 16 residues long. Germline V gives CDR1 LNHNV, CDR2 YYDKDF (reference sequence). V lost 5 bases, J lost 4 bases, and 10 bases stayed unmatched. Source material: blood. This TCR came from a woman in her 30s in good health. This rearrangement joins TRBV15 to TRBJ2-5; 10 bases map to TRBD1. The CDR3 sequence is CATSPRQGAGGETQYF. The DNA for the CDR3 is TGTGCCACCAGCCCGCGACAGGGGGCAGGAGGAGAGACCCAGTACTTC.